These 10 T cell receptor beta chains were all obtained from the same sample, sequenced in a study of vaccination and CD4 T cells after COVID-19. Sequence data for DNA of cultured CD4+ T cells were generated by the Oncomine TCR Beta short-read assay. TCRdb called the PCR reads again in MiXCR, with one record for every CDR3 protein. The data contain around 4,600 distinct CDR3 sequences, 50% to 75% of them singletons. Treatment in this sample: approximately nine-day PBMC culture with coronavirus spike peptide pools or control peptides (ViraFEST assay). Collection of the unexposed donor's CD4+ T cells took place before the COVID-19 pandemic (2011-2018). What these receptors recognize is not known. Source material: CD4+ T cells from blood, cultured in vitro. The receptors were sampled from a human donor in good health.

This chain joins TRBV20-1 and TRBJ2-3, with TRBD2 matching 8 bases. The CDR3 extends over 17 amino acids. Germline V lookup: CDR1 DFQATT, CDR2 SNEGSKA (reference sequence). The V and J ends lost 3 bases and 7 bases, in that order; junction bases with no gene match: 18. The CDR3 DNA reads as TGCAGTGCTAGGGGCTCGGGGGGAGTAGCGGGGAGAAATACGCAGTATTTT. It encodes CSARGSGGVAGRNTQYF.

The genes are TRBV20-1 and TRBJ1-6; tentatively, D is TRBD1 (5 bases). The V end was cut by 5 bases, the J end by 6 bases, with 14 bases between. The CDR3 sequence is 14 residues long. CDR1 and CDR2 (germline): DFQATT, SNEGSKA (reference sequence). The CDR3 nucleotides are TGCAGTGCTGGGACTCAATGGGCTAATTCACCCCTCCACTTT. This encodes CSAGTQWANSPLHF.

The chain has TRBV12-3 or TRBV12-4 and TRBJ1-6; tentative D call: TRBD1 (6 bases). The CDR3 spans 14 residues. V gave up 5 bases and J gave up 9 bases, with 14 bases separating them. The CDR3 spells CASSKGGGSSPLHF. The CDR3 bases are TGTGCCAGCAGTAAGGGGGGGGGTAGTTCACCCCTCCACTTT.

This clonotype was seen more than once but under ten times. V is TRBV20-1 and J is TRBJ1-5, with a tentative D call TRBD1 (6 bases). Germline CDR1 is DFQATT and CDR2 is SNEGSKA (reference sequence). V was pared by 6 bases and J by 3 bases, with 21 bases between. The CDR3 consists of 16 residues. CDR3 coding DNA: TGCAGTGCCATAGTGGGGGCAGGGGACGCCAATCAGCCCCAGCATTTT. Encoded protein: CSAIVGAGDANQPQHF.

J is TRBJ2-5 and V is TRBV7-9; perhaps TRBD2 as D (7 bases). V lost 0 bases, J lost 8 bases, and 16 bases lay in between. CDR1 and CDR2 (germline): SEHNR, FQNEAQ (reference sequence). This CDR3 region has 15 residues. CDR3 sequence reads: CASSLAGGTRETQYF. In nucleotides, the CDR3 is TGTGCCAGCAGCTTAGCGGGGGGGACAAGAGAAACCCAGTACTTC.

The chain is built from TRBV27 and TRBJ2-7; D remains unclear. CDR3 size: 15 residues. CDR1 is MNHEY and CDR2 is SMNVEV in the germline V gene (reference sequence). Trimming stripped 2 bases from V and 0 bases from J, with 11 bases between. CDR3 in amino acids: CASSLSPGSSYEQYF. CDR3 sequence (DNA): TGTGCCAGCAGTTTAAGTCCAGGCAGCTCCTACGAGCAGTACTTC.

The chain combines TRBV7-9 with TRBJ1-5; D perhaps matches TRBD1 (6 bases). V was pared by 5 bases and J by 5 bases, with 13 bases between. Per germline, CDR1 SEHNR and CDR2 FQNEAQ (reference sequence). This CDR3 comprises 14 residues. The CDR3 spells CASSPGPGDQPQHF. The DNA for the CDR3 is TGTGCCAGCAGCCCAGGGCCAGGGGATCAGCCCCAGCATTTT.

The rearrangement links TRBV11-1 to TRBJ2-7; 8 nucleotides line up with TRBD2. This CDR3 contains 15 residues. Trimming at V came to 5 bases and at J to 5 bases, leaving 11 bases not matched to a gene. Germline CDR1 is SGHAT and CDR2 is FQDESV (reference sequence). CDR3 region: CASSSFGGGRNEQYF. CDR3 sequence (DNA): TGTGCCAGCAGCAGCTTCGGTGGCGGGAGGAACGAGCAGTACTTC.

The V call is TRBV20-1, the J call TRBJ1-1; D ambiguous. The V end lost 3 bases, the J end lost 10 bases, and 15 bases lay between the germline ends. This CDR3 is 12 amino acids long. Germline values: CDR1 DFQATT, CDR2 SNEGSKA (reference sequence). DNA for the CDR3: TGCAGTGCTAGCCCCCGGGAGGCCAGAGCTTTCTTT. It encodes CSASPREARAFF.

Only one count was recorded for this clonotype. V gene TRBV5-1 combines with J gene TRBJ1-2; the match to TRBD1 covers 7 bases. V shed 0 bases and J 8 bases; nucleotides not matched to a gene: 10. Per the germline V gene, CDR1 is SGHRS and CDR2 is YFSETQ. CDR3 length equals 15 residues. The CDR3: CASSLGDRASWGYTF. In DNA, the CDR3 is TGCGCCAGCAGCTTGGGAGACAGGGCTTCCTGGGGCTACACCTTC.